The source of this TCR beta chain is a study of cytomegalovirus exposure and HLA in healthy donors. Study-wide results and limits: Rare TCR sequences predominated, though certain public TCRs were found in many donors.

Germline loops: CDR1 LNHDA, CDR2 SQIVND (reference sequence). Losses at the gene ends were 10 bases for V and 4 bases for J; bases not matched to a gene: 12. The CDR3 is 14 residues long. This clone has a handful of counts. What it binds is unknown. Only in-frame clones appear in the TCRdb table, and some are missing; sequencing was by immunoSEQ multiplex PCR. This sample has roughly 250,000 clones, with approximately 84% found just once. This TCR was sampled from a woman in her 30s in good health and CMV-seropositive. Sequenced material: PBMCs. The chain is built from TRBV19 and TRBJ1-2, with 7 bases aligning to TRBD1. CDR3 protein: CATSRFDRVYGYTF. CDR3 DNA sequence: TGTGCCACCTCCCGCTTTGACAGGGTCTATGGCTACACCTTC. The full variable domain, completed using reference TRBV19 and TRBJ1-2, is DGGITQSPKYLFRKEGQNVTLSCEQNLNHDAMYWYRQDPGQGLRLIYYSQIVNDFQKGDIAEGYSVSREKKESFPLTVTSAQKNPTAFYLCATSRFDRVYGYTFGSGTRLTVV.